These 5 T cell receptor beta chains came from one sample sequenced in a study of cytomegalovirus exposure and HLA in healthy donors. Repertoires were generated with immunoSEQ multiplex PCR, while TCRdb's copy carries only in-frame clones and drops some. The sample has 120,000 or so clones; around 87% are singletons. The sample consisted of PBMCs. These receptors were obtained from a woman aged 25 to 39 in good health and CMV-seropositive.

The chain is built from TRBV4-3 and TRBJ1-6; 9 bases are a match to TRBD1. V shed 2 bases and J 10 bases; nucleotides not matched to a gene: 3. The CDR3 is made up of 14 amino acids. The germline gives CDR1 LGHNA, CDR2 YSLEER. The CDR3 region has the DNA TGCGCCAGCAGCCAAAGACAGGGGGGCTCACCCCTCCACTTT. It encodes CASSQRQGGSPLHF.

The CDR3 loop reads CASSYGGLDRKNIQYF. CDR3 nucleotides: TGTGCCAGCAGTTACGGAGGGTTGGACAGGAAAAACATTCAGTACTTC. The chain combines TRBV6-5 with TRBJ2-4; TRBD1 is a possible D gene (7 bases). Trimming shortened V by 2 bases and J by 4 bases, and 15 bases separated the two germline ends. Germline values: CDR1 MNHEY, CDR2 SVGAGI. This CDR3 comprises 16 residues.

The CDR3, as DNA: TGCGCCAGCAGCGCGGGACAGGGAGGCGGCACTGAAGCTTTCTTT. This encodes CASSAGQGGGTEAFF. The chain recombines TRBV5-1 with TRBJ1-1; the match to TRBD1 covers 9 bases. The CDR3 has 15 residues. The germline CDR1 and CDR2 sequences are SGHRS and YFSETQ. Trimming took 4 bases from V and 4 from J; bases not matched to a gene: 8.

The V gene is TRBV30, the J gene TRBJ2-5; D gene unclear. The length of the CDR3 is 14 residues. Germline loops: CDR1 GTSNPN, CDR2 SVGIG (reference sequence). The ends were cut back, 1 base at V and 3 bases at J, with 12 bases in the middle. This CDR3 is CAWSAYFPEETQYF. CDR3 DNA: TGTGCCTGGAGTGCGTACTTTCCTGAAGAGACCCAGTACTTC.

The V gene is TRBV4-2, the J gene TRBJ2-2, with 16 bases fitting TRBD2. CDR3 length: 17 residues. The ends lost 4 bases at V and 7 bases at J; junction bases unmatched: 6. CDR1 is LGHNA and CDR2 is YNFKEQ in the germline V gene. The CDR3 DNA is TGTGCCAGCAGCCCCGGGACTAGCGGGGGGGTCCACGGGGAGCTGTTTTTT. The encoded protein is CASSPGTSGGVHGELFF.